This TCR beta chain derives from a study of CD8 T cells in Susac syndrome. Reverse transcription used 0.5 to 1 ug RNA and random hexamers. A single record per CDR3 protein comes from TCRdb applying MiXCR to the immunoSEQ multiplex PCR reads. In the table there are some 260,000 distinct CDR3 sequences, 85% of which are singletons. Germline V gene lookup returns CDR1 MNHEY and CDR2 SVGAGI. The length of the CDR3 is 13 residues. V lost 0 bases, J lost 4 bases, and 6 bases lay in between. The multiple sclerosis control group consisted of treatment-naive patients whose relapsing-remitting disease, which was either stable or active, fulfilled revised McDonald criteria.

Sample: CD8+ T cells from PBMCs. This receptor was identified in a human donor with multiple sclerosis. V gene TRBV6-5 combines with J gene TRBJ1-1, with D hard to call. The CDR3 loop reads CASSYSEATEAFF. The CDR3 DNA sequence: TGTGCCAGCAGTTACTCGGAGGCCACTGAAGCTTTCTTT.